The sequence of this T cell receptor (beta chain) was determined in a study of blood T cell repertoires in COVID-19. This CDR3 comprises 14 residues. CDR1 and CDR2 from the germline V gene are SGHRS and YFSETQ. The J segment lost 6 bases and the V segment lost 3 bases, leaving 6 bases of the junction unmatched. Clones were read by immunoSEQ multiplex PCR, and TCRdb kept only the in-frame ones, dropping some. The table records over 200,000 clones, 83% of them present only once. The chain joins TRBV5-1 to TRBJ1-1, with 9 bases aligning to TRBD1. This receptor was obtained from a woman aged 25-40 years with COVID-19, enrolled during active disease. The specimen was peripheral blood. CDR3 nucleotide sequence: TGCGCCAGCAGCTGGGGACAGGGCTTCGCTGAAGCTTTCTTT. Its translation: CASSWGQGFAEAFF. Complete variable domain (other parts from reference TRBV5-1 and TRBJ1-1): KAGVTQTPRYLIKTRGQQVTLSCSPISGHRSVSWYQQTPGQGLQFLFEYFSETQRNKGNFPGRFSGRQFSNSRSEMNVSTLELGDSALYLCASSWGQGFAEAFFGQGTRLTVV.